This T cell receptor (beta chain) is drawn from a study of T cell repertoires in urothelial bladder cancer. Trimming left V 5 bases short and J 4 bases short, with 14 bases between. CDR3 length: 14 amino acids. The germline gives CDR1 SGHVS, CDR2 FQNEAQ. Repertoires were generated with immunoSEQ multiplex PCR, while TCRdb's copy carries only in-frame clones and drops some. This repertoire shows under 15,000 clones, around three fifths found once; its top ten account for about 8.9%. Sequences were obtained from tumor-infiltrating cells from bladder cancer. This chain joins TRBV7-8 and TRBJ1-1, with D possibly TRBD1 on 5 matching bases. The receptor comes from a human donor with urothelial carcinoma. CDR3 sequence: CASSDQGWGTEAFF. The CDR3 region has the DNA TGTGCCAGCAGCGACCAGGGATGGGGCACTGAAGCTTTCTTT.